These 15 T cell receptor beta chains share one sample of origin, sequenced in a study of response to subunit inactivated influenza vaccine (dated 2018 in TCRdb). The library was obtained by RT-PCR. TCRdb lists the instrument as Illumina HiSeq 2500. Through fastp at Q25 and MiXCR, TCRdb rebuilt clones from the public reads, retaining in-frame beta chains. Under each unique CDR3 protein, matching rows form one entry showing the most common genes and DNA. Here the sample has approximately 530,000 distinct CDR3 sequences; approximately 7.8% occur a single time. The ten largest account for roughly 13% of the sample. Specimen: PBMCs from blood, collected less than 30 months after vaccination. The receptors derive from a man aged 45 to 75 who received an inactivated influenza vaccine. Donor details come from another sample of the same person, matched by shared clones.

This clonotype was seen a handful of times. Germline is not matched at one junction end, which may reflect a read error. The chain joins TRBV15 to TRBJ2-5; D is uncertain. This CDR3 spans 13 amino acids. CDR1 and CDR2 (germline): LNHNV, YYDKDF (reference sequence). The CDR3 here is CATSRDQQGTQYF. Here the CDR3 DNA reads TGTGCCACCAGCAGAGATCAACAAGGGACCCAGTACTTC. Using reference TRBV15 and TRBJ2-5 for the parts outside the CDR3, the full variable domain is DAMVIQNPRYQVTQFGKPVTLSCSQTLNHNVMYWYQQKSSQAPKLLFHYYDKDFNNEADTPDNFQSRRPNTSFCFLDIRSPGLGDTAMYLCATSRDQQGTQYFGPGTRLLVL.

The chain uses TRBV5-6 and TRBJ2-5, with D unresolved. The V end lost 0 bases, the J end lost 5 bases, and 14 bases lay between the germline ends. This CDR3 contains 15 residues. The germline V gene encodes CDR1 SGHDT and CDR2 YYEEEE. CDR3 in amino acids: CASSLVQKGRETQYF. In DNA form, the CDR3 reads TGTGCCAGCAGCTTGGTTCAAAAGGGCCGGGAGACCCAGTACTTC.

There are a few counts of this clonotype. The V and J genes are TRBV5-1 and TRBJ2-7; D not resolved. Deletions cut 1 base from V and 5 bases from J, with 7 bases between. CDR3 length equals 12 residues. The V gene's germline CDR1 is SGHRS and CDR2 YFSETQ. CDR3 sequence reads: CASSLKGDEQYF. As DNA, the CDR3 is TGCGCCAGCAGCTTGAAGGGTGACGAGCAGTACTTC.

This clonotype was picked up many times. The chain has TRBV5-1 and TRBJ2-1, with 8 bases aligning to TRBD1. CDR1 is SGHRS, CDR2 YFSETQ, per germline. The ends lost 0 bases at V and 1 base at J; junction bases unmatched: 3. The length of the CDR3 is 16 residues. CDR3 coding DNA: TGCGCCAGCAGCTTGGGGGGGACAGGATCCTACAATGAGCAGTTCTTC. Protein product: CASSLGGTGSYNEQFF.

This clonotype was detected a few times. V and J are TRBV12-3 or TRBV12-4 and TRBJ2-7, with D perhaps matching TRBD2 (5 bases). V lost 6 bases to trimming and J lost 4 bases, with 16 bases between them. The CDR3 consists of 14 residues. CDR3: CASSPIQRRYEQYF. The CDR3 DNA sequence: TGTGCCAGCAGCCCTATCCAGCGGAGGTACGAGCAGTACTTC.

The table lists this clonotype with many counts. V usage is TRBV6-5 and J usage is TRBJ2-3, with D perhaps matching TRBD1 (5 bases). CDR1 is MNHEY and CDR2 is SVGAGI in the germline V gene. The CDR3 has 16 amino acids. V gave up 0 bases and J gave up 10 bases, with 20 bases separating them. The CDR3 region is CASSYSIMDMNPAQYF. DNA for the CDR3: TGTGCCAGCAGTTACTCGATCATGGACATGAACCCGGCGCAGTATTTT.

The CDR3 is CSAGLFLAGGPNTGELFF. CDR3 DNA: TGCAGTGCAGGCCTGTTTCTAGCGGGGGGCCCGAACACCGGGGAGCTGTTTTTT. V usage is TRBV20-1 and J usage is TRBJ2-2; 11 bases map to TRBD2. CDR1 is DFQATT, CDR2 SNEGSKA, per germline (reference sequence). The CDR3 consists of 18 residues. Trimming at V came to 6 bases and at J to 0 bases, leaving 12 bases not matched to a gene.

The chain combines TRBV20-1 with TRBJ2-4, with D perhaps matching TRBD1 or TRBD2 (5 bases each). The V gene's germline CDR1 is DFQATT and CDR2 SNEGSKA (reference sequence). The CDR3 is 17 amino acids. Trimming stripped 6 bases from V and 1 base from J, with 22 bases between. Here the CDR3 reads CSAQGPGKWGAKNIQYF. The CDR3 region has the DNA TGCAGTGCGCAAGGGCCCGGTAAATGGGGGGCCAAAAACATTCAGTACTTC.

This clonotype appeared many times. The CDR3 DNA sequence: TGTGCCAGCAGCCAGGGACAGGGACGCGGCTACGAGCAGTACTTC. Its protein product is CASSQGQGRGYEQYF. The chain recombines TRBV4-2 with TRBJ2-7, with 9 positions matching TRBD1. There are 15 residues in the CDR3. The V gene's germline CDR1 is LGHNA and CDR2 YNFKEQ. Losses at the gene ends were 3 bases for V and 3 bases for J; bases not matched to a gene: 6.

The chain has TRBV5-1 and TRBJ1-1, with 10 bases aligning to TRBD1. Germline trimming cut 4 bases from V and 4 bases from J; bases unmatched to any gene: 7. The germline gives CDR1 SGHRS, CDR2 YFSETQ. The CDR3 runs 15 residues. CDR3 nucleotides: TGCGCCAGCAGCCCGGGACAGGGGTCCGGCACTGAAGCTTTCTTT. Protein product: CASSPGQGSGTEAFF. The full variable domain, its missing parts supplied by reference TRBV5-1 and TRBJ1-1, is KAGVTQTPRYLIKTRGQQVTLSCSPISGHRSVSWYQQTPGQGLQFLFEYFSETQRNKGNFPGRFSGRQFSNSRSEMNVSTLELGDSALYLCASSPGQGSGTEAFFGQGTRLTVV.

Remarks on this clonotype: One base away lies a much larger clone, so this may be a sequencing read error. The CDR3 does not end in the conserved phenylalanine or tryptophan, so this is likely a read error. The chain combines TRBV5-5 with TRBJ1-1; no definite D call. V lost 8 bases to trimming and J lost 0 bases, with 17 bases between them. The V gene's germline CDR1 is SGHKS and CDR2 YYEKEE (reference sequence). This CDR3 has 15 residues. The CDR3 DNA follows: TGTGCCAGTTCCTCGGGCAGCCGCATGAACACTGAAGCTTTCCTT. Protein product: CASSSGSRMNTEAFL.

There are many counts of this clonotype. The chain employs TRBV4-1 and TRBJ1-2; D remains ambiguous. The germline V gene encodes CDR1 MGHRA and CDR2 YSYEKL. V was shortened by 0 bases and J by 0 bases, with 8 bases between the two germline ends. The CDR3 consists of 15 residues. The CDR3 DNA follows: TGCGCCAGCAGCCAAGAGCAGCTTTCTAACTATGGCTACACCTTC. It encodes CASSQEQLSNYGYTF.

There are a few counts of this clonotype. The CDR3 here is CASKSRGGTGELFF. In DNA, the CDR3 is TGTGCCAGCAAGTCGAGGGGCGGCACCGGGGAGCTGTTTTTT. The chain uses TRBV6-1 and TRBJ2-2, with D perhaps assigned TRBD1 or TRBD2 (5 bases each). Germline V gene lookup returns CDR1 MNHNS and CDR2 SASEGT. Between the trimmed V and J ends, which lost 7 bases and 4 bases, there was a span of 13 bases. The CDR3 has 14 amino acids.

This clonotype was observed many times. The CDR3 region is CASSQDERVSLHF. CDR3 DNA sequence: TGCGCCAGCAGCCAAGACGAAAGGGTCTCCCTCCACTTT. The V and J genes are TRBV4-1 and TRBJ1-6; D is unclear. The CDR3 covers 13 residues. V was cut by 0 bases and J by 14 bases, with 11 bases left in between. Germline CDR1 MGHRA, CDR2 YSYEKL.

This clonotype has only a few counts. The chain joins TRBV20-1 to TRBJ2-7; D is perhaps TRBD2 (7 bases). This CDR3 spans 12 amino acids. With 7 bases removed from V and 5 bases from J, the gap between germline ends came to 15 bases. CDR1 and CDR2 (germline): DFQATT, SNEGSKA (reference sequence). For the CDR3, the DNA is TGCAGTGGGTCGGGGGGCCCTCACGAGCAGTACTTC. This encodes CSGSGGPHEQYF.